Listed here are 25 T cell receptor beta chains from one sample, sequenced in a study of shared clonotypes between healthy human individuals. The table came from immunoSEQ multiplex PCR; TCRdb's copy has only in-frame clones and leaves some out. This sample has hundreds of thousands of clones; 74% occur once, and the top ten carry around 1.6%. The sequenced sample was memory CD4+ T cells sorted from blood. Subset of the sample: CD45RA-negative fraction. The receptors were sampled from a woman in her twenties or thirties in good health.

Comment on this clone: Within the sample, other DNA sequences also encode this same CDR3. The V call is TRBV27, the J call TRBJ2-7, with 7 bases lining up with TRBD2. Germline V gives CDR1 MNHEY, CDR2 SMNVEV (reference sequence). The CDR3 spans 15 residues. The junction had 9 bases not matched to a gene; V was cut back by 5 bases and J by 2 bases. Here the CDR3 DNA reads TGTGCCAGCAGTCCTCGACGGGGGGAGGCCTACGAGCAGTACTTC. It encodes CASSPRRGEAYEQYF.

This rearrangement joins TRBV7-9 to TRBJ1-4, with unresolved D. This CDR3 has 17 residues. Germline-derived CDR1 and CDR2 are SEHNR and FQNEAQ (reference sequence). Deletions cut 4 bases from V and 1 base from J, with 16 bases between. The CDR3 nucleotides are TGTGCCAGCAGCTCCCTCACAGCCCGAGGAACTAATGAAAAACTGTTTTTT. Amino acids: CASSSLTARGTNEKLFF.

The CDR3 is CASSLVPNKETQYF. CDR3 nucleotide sequence: TGCGCCAGCAGCTTGGTTCCTAACAAAGAGACCCAGTACTTC. The chain is built from TRBV5-1 and TRBJ2-5; D unclear. The CDR3 spans 14 residues. Trimming took off 0 bases at V and 3 bases at J, with 9 bases between the two ends. From germline, CDR1 is SGHRS and CDR2 YFSETQ.

This chain links TRBV19 with TRBJ2-7, with TRBD1 matching over 9 bases. The germline V gene encodes CDR1 LNHDA and CDR2 SQIVND (reference sequence). The CDR3 totals 13 residues. V was pared by 8 bases and J by 4 bases, with 6 bases of the junction left unmatched. The CDR3 loop reads CASSGQGMYEQYF. For the CDR3, the DNA is TGTGCCAGTTCTGGACAGGGGATGTACGAGCAGTACTTC.

This rearrangement joins TRBV7-8 to TRBJ2-7; 9 nucleotides align to TRBD1. CDR1 and CDR2 from the germline V gene are SGHVS and FQNEAQ. J was trimmed by 4 bases and V by 3 bases; bases with no gene match: 7. The CDR3 is made up of 15 amino acids. The CDR3 DNA sequence: TGTGCCAGCAGCTTCCCCGGGACAGGGTTATACGAGCAGTACTTC. Translation gives CASSFPGTGLYEQYF.

The rearrangement joins TRBV28 to TRBJ2-1, with 11 bases fitting TRBD2. The CDR3 consists of 17 residues. Germline CDR1 is MDHEN and CDR2 is SYDVKM. The ends lost 2 bases at V and 15 bases at J; junction bases unmatched: 18. The CDR3 bases are TGTGCCAGCAGTTTACTTAGCGGGAGGGCCGGGGGCCTAGGAGGGTTCTTC. Translating it yields CASSLLSGRAGGLGGFF.

This clone was counted between two and nine times. This chain links TRBV6-5 with TRBJ1-2; no clear D gene. The CDR3 is made up of 12 amino acids. CDR1 MNHEY and CDR2 SVGAGI come from the germline V gene. V lost 10 bases to trimming and J lost 5 bases, with 14 bases between them. In nucleotides, the CDR3 is TGTGCCACCTCCCAGTACCGTTATGGCTACACCTTC. Its translation: CATSQYRYGYTF.

The count of this clone is one. The chain couples TRBV11-2 to TRBJ2-7, with 12 bases matching TRBD2. The germline gives CDR1 SGHAT, CDR2 FQNNGV. Trimming took 5 bases from V and 2 from J; bases not matched to a gene: 4. CDR3 length: 15 residues. The CDR3 sequence is CASSPWTSGTYEQYF. The CDR3 DNA is TGTGCCAGCAGCCCATGGACTAGCGGGACCTACGAGCAGTACTTC.

The chain has TRBV28 and TRBJ1-4; no firm D call. The V end lost 4 bases, the J end lost 8 bases, and 11 bases lay between the germline ends. This CDR3 contains 13 residues. Germline CDR1 and CDR2: MDHEN and SYDVKM. Written as DNA, the CDR3 is TGTGCCAGCAGTTCCACATGGGCCGAAAAACTGTTTTTT. This gives the protein CASSSTWAEKLFF.

The chain has TRBV19 and TRBJ2-7; 11 bases fit TRBD1. The CDR3 is 14 residues long. V lost 4 bases, J lost 2 bases, and 1 base stayed unmatched. The germline V gene encodes CDR1 LNHDA and CDR2 SQIVND (reference sequence). CDR3 sequence (DNA): TGTGCCAGTAGTAGGGGACAGGGGGCCTACGAGCAGTACTTC. Protein: CASSRGQGAYEQYF.

The chain joins TRBV2 to TRBJ1-1, with D unclear. Trimming removed 4 bases from V and 6 bases from J, with 9 bases in between. The CDR3 is 12 residues long. From germline, CDR1 is SNHLY and CDR2 FYNNEI. The CDR3 is CASSVGRAEAFF. In nucleotides, the CDR3 is TGTGCCAGCAGTGTGGGCAGAGCTGAAGCTTTCTTT.

The chain employs TRBV18 and TRBJ1-5, with a tentative D call TRBD1 (6 bases). The CDR3 runs to 14 residues. Germline CDR1 KGHSH, CDR2 LQKENI. Trimming pared 6 bases from V and 4 bases from J, leaving 13 bases between. CDR3 loop: CASSVGQLNQPQHF. CDR3 coding DNA: TGTGCCAGCTCCGTAGGACAGTTGAATCAGCCCCAGCATTTT.

The CDR3 DNA reads TGTGCCAGCAGCTTAGGAGGCAACCAACCCTACGAGCAGTACTTC. It encodes CASSLGGNQPYEQYF. The V gene is TRBV11-2, the J gene TRBJ2-7; D call uncertain. Trimming pared 1 base from V and 2 bases from J, leaving 12 bases between. Germline values: CDR1 SGHAT, CDR2 FQNNGV. The CDR3 consists of 15 residues.

V usage is TRBV30 and J usage is TRBJ1-2; D uncertain. The CDR3 totals 13 residues. Trimming pared 3 bases from V and 0 bases from J, leaving 8 bases between. Germline CDR1 GTSNPN, CDR2 SVGIG (reference sequence). CDR3 residues: CAWREQSNYGYTF. In DNA form, the CDR3 reads TGTGCCTGGAGAGAACAATCTAACTATGGCTACACCTTC. The variable domain in full, completed from reference TRBV30 and TRBJ1-2, reads SQTIHQWPATLVQPVGSPLSLECTVEGTSNPNLYWYRQAAGRGLQLLFYSVGIGQISSEVPQNLSASRPQDRQFILSSKKLLLSDSGFYLCAWREQSNYGYTFGSGTRLTVV.

The V call is TRBV7-2, the J call TRBJ2-2, with D tentatively TRBD2 (6 bases). CDR3 length: 17 residues. The V end lost 2 bases, the J end lost 0 bases, and 13 bases lay between the germline ends. Germline V gives CDR1 SGHTA, CDR2 FQGNSA. The CDR3 region has the DNA TGTGCCAGCAGCTTAAGACGGAGGGGTTCGAACACCGGGGAGCTGTTTTTT. This encodes CASSLRRRGSNTGELFF.

The V gene is TRBV2, the J gene TRBJ2-7; 11 bases fit TRBD1. Germline values: CDR1 SNHLY, CDR2 FYNNEI. Germline trimming cut 7 bases from V and 6 bases from J; bases unmatched to any gene: 8. The CDR3 length is 14 residues. CDR3 DNA sequence: TGTGCCAGCACCTCCGGGACAGGGGGTCTCGAGCAGTACTTC. This translates into CASTSGTGGLEQYF.

This chain links TRBV6-6 with TRBJ1-2; D not certain. V lost 0 bases to trimming and J lost 8 bases, with 13 bases between them. Germline V lookup: CDR1 MNHNY, CDR2 SVGAGI (reference sequence). CDR3 length: 14 amino acids. The CDR3, as DNA: TGTGCCAGCAGTTACTCCCAGGCGGGTCAGGGCTACACCTTC. It codes for CASSYSQAGQGYTF.

This CDR3 reads CASSLGASGLYEQYF. CDR3 DNA sequence: TGTGCCAGCAGTCTGGGGGCTAGCGGACTCTACGAGCAGTACTTC. This chain joins TRBV9 and TRBJ2-7; perhaps TRBD2 as D (7 bases). V was cut by 5 bases and J by 3 bases, with 18 bases left in between. Per germline, CDR1 SGDLS and CDR2 YYNGEE. The CDR3 is 15 amino acids.

The rearrangement uses TRBV2 and TRBJ2-2; D gene uncertain. The CDR3 has 12 amino acids. The germline V gene has CDR1 SNHLY and CDR2 FYNNEI. V lost 5 bases to trimming and J lost 8 bases, with 9 bases between them. CDR3 nucleotides: TGTGCCAGCAGTCCCGACCAGGGGGAGCTGTTTTTT. It specifies CASSPDQGELFF.

The CDR3 spells CASTSRGRNQPQHF. The CDR3 DNA is TGTGCCAGCACCTCCAGGGGGCGGAATCAGCCCCAGCATTTT. V usage is TRBV6-5 and J usage is TRBJ1-5; the match to TRBD1 covers 8 bases. The germline V gene has CDR1 MNHEY and CDR2 SVGAGI. The CDR3 has 14 amino acids. Unmatched junction bases numbered 6, after V lost 7 bases and J lost 4 bases.

The chain is built from TRBV7-3 and TRBJ1-1, with D possibly TRBD1 on 6 matching bases. V lost 1 base, J lost 8 bases, and 11 bases lay in between. CDR3 length equals 13 residues. CDR1 is SGHTA, CDR2 FQGTGA, per germline. The CDR3 region has the DNA TGTGCCAGCAGCTTAATGGGACAAGGAGAAGCTTTCTTT. It yields the protein CASSLMGQGEAFF.

This clone was seen just once. The chain is built from TRBV5-4 and TRBJ1-3; maybe TRBD1 (6 bases). CDR1 and CDR2 from the germline V gene are SGHNT and YYREEE (reference sequence). The CDR3 sequence is 14 residues long. Deletions cut 9 bases from V and 4 bases from J, with 17 bases between. This chain's CDR3 is CAIKQGSGGNTIYF. CDR3 DNA: TGTGCCATCAAACAGGGCTCTGGCGGAAACACCATATATTTT.

Concerning this clone: The sample carries other DNA sequences with the same CDR3. This sequence joins TRBV9 and TRBJ2-5, with D maybe TRBD2 (5 bases). Germline-derived CDR1 and CDR2 are SGDLS and YYNGEE. This CDR3 spans 14 amino acids. Trimming left V 0 bases short and J 1 base short, with 7 bases between. CDR3 nucleotide sequence: TGTGCCAGCAGCGTAGGTGGGAGCCAAGAGACCCAGTACTTC. It yields the protein CASSVGGSQETQYF. Full variable domain (missing parts from reference TRBV9 and TRBJ2-5): DSGVTQTPKHLITATGQRVTLRCSPRSGDLSVYWYQQSLDQGLQFLIQYYNGEERAKGNILERFSAQQFPDLHSELNLSSLELGDSALYFCASSVGGSQETQYFGPGTRLLVL.

The chain is built from TRBV28 and TRBJ2-5; D is unclear. The J call is uncertain, as TRBJ2-7 better fits the DNA end. CDR3 length equals 13 residues. The germline V gene has CDR1 MDHEN and CDR2 SYDVKM. CDR3 sequence (DNA): TGTGCCAGCAGTCCCGGCAGTGCCTACGAGCAGTACTTC. Its translation is CASSPGSAYEQYF.

This rearrangement joins TRBV11-2 to TRBJ2-3; D possibly matches TRBD1 or TRBD2 (5 bases each). The CDR3 loop spans 16 amino acids. Germline CDR1 SGHAT, CDR2 FQNNGV. Deletions cut 0 bases from V and 0 bases from J, with 10 bases between. The CDR3 region has the DNA TGTGCCAGCAGCTTAGAGGGACGCATTAGCACAGATACGCAGTATTTT. It translates to CASSLEGRISTDTQYF.